These 31 T cell receptor beta chains were sequenced from one sample in a study of T-cell memory formation after mild COVID-19. TCRdb processed the 5' RACE reads anew with MiXCR; each CDR3 protein has one entry. Of 450,000 or so distinct CDR3 sequences listed, roughly 25% are singletons. Sample: PBMCs or a T cell subset sorted from them (not recorded which). These receptors were obtained from an adult woman who had mild COVID-19 (a few samples of this study predate the infection). Cell type and time point are not known.

The V gene is TRBV29-1, the J gene TRBJ1-1; D may be TRBD1 (5 bases). The CDR3 has 12 residues. Germline V gene sequence: CDR1 SQVTM, CDR2 ANQGSEA. The V end lost 7 bases, the J end lost 4 bases, and 13 bases lay between the germline ends. The CDR3 sequence is CSAQGLLTEAFF. The CDR3 nucleotides read TGCAGCGCCCAGGGATTGCTCACTGAAGCTTTCTTT.

The CDR3 loop is CASRPGLAGTIQETQYF. As DNA, the CDR3 is TGTGCCAGCAGACCGGGACTAGCGGGAACTATCCAAGAGACCCAGTACTTC. This chain joins TRBV12-3 or TRBV12-4 and TRBJ2-5; 13 bases line up with TRBD2. This CDR3 spans 17 amino acids. V gave up 6 bases and J gave up 1 base; unmatched junction bases: 8.

V is TRBV7-8 and J is TRBJ1-2, with D possibly matching TRBD1 (6 bases). The V gene's germline CDR1 is SGHVS and CDR2 FQNEAQ. This CDR3 is built from 13 residues. Trimming took off 5 bases at V and 3 bases at J, with 10 bases between the two ends. This CDR3 reads CASSVAGDYGYTF. The CDR3 coding sequence is TGTGCCAGCAGCGTTGCAGGGGACTATGGCTACACCTTC.

This clonotype was picked up many times. CDR3 sequence: CASSHEGDGELFF. CDR3 nucleotide sequence: TGTGCCAGCAGCCATGAAGGCGACGGGGAGCTGTTTTTT. The chain carries TRBV4-2 and TRBJ2-2; no reliable D call. In germline, CDR1 is LGHNA, CDR2 YNFKEQ. CDR3 length: 13 amino acids. V lost 3 bases and J lost 7, with 9 bases in between.

This clonotype has more than one count but fewer than ten. The CDR3 here is CASSLDRGPIYEQYF. CDR3 in DNA: TGTGCCAGCAGCTTAGACCGGGGACCAATATACGAGCAGTACTTC. This chain uses TRBV11-2 with TRBJ2-7, with D perhaps matching TRBD1 or TRBD2 (5 bases each). V was trimmed by 0 bases and J by 4 bases, leaving 13 bases between them. CDR3 size: 15 residues. The germline gives CDR1 SGHAT, CDR2 FQNNGV.

V and J are TRBV28 and TRBJ1-1; the D is unclear. The germline gives CDR1 MDHEN, CDR2 SYDVKM. Trimming removed 6 bases at V and 7 bases at J, with 15 bases between. The CDR3 is 13 residues long. DNA for the CDR3: TGTGCCAGCAGCCCTTTTCTGGAGGATGAAGCTTTCTTT. Residues: CASSPFLEDEAFF.

The chain uses TRBV7-6 and TRBJ2-1; 12 bases align to TRBD2. Germline-derived CDR1 and CDR2 are SGHVS and FNYEAQ. CDR3 length equals 20 residues. J gave up 3 bases and V 2 bases, and 14 bases lay outside the gene matches. In DNA form, the CDR3 reads TGTGCCAGCAGCTTAAGGCCTAGCGGGGGGGCCTATTTTAGCTACAATGAGCAGTTCTTC. It translates to CASSLRPSGGAYFSYNEQFF.

This clonotype was found a few times. This chain joins TRBV5-1 and TRBJ1-5, with TRBD1 as a possible D gene (5 bases). The CDR3 loop spans 16 amino acids. Trimming shortened V by 4 bases and J by 0 bases, and 14 bases separated the two germline ends. The germline CDR1 and CDR2 sequences are SGHRS and YFSETQ. This chain's CDR3 is CASSPEAGYSNQPQHF. For the CDR3, the DNA is TGCGCCAGCAGCCCCGAGGCAGGGTATAGCAATCAGCCCCAGCATTTT.

This clonotype came up many times. The chain has TRBV9 and TRBJ2-1; D gene ambiguous. V gave up 2 bases and J gave up 3 bases, with 12 bases separating them. Per germline, CDR1 SGDLS and CDR2 YYNGEE. CDR3 size: 15 residues. CDR3 protein: CASSVQGSLYNEQFF. The CDR3 DNA reads TGTGCCAGCAGCGTGCAAGGTTCCCTCTACAATGAGCAGTTCTTC.

The V gene is TRBV7-9, the J gene TRBJ1-2, with 7 positions matching TRBD1. CDR1 is SEHNR and CDR2 is FQNEAQ in the germline V gene (reference sequence). This CDR3 comprises 13 residues. With V trimmed by 9 bases and J by 3 bases, 7 bases remained unmatched. The CDR3 region has the DNA TGTGCCAGTTCTTCGAGGGGGCACTATGGCTACACCTTC. Its protein is CASSSRGHYGYTF.

The chain has TRBV6-6 and TRBJ2-1, with 8 bases matching TRBD2. Germline V gene sequence: CDR1 MNHNY, CDR2 SVGAGI (reference sequence). J was trimmed by 4 bases and V by 2 bases; bases with no gene match: 7. The CDR3 contains 16 residues. The CDR3 nucleotides read TGTGCCAGCAGTTACAAAAGCGGGAGACCTTACAATGAGCAGTTCTTC. It specifies CASSYKSGRPYNEQFF.

The chain recombines TRBV5-1 with TRBJ2-1, with D perhaps matching TRBD1 (5 bases). Germline V lookup: CDR1 SGHRS, CDR2 YFSETQ. The CDR3 consists of 14 residues. With 4 bases removed from V and 4 bases from J, the gap between germline ends came to 12 bases. The CDR3 coding sequence is TGCGCCAGCAGCCAGGGCCGCGGATACAATGAGCAGTTCTTC. Amino acids: CASSQGRGYNEQFF.

J is TRBJ2-1 and V is TRBV5-1, with 12 bases that match TRBD2. Germline values: CDR1 SGHRS, CDR2 YFSETQ. J lost 10 bases, V lost 6 bases, and 8 bases had no gene match. This CDR3 has 14 amino acids. The DNA for the CDR3 is TGCGCCAGCAACCCGACTAGCGGGGGACTGGAGCAGTTCTTC. Translated, it gives CASNPTSGGLEQFF. Full variable domain (remainder filled in from reference TRBV5-1 and TRBJ2-1): KAGVTQTPRYLIKTRGQQVTLSCSPISGHRSVSWYQQTPGQGLQFLFEYFSETQRNKGNFPGRFSGRQFSNSRSEMNVSTLELGDSALYLCASNPTSGGLEQFFGPGTRLTVL.

This clonotype came up a few times. The V and J genes are TRBV28 and TRBJ2-3; D perhaps matches TRBD1 (6 bases). Trimming removed 4 bases from V and 7 bases from J, with 18 bases in between. This CDR3 comprises 15 residues. The germline gives CDR1 MDHEN, CDR2 SYDVKM. The CDR3, as DNA: TGTGCCAGCAGTTCCCCCGCCAGGGGAGTTAATACGCAGTATTTT. Translation gives CASSSPARGVNTQYF.

The sample holds a few counts of this clonotype. The J gene is TRBJ2-1, the V gene TRBV12-3 or TRBV12-4, with D perhaps TRBD1 (7 bases). The CDR3 runs to 15 residues. Trimming shortened V by 3 bases and J by 6 bases, and 15 bases separated the two germline ends. The CDR3 loop is CASSFWGAGGNEQFF. Here the CDR3 DNA reads TGTGCCAGCAGTTTTTGGGGGGCAGGGGGCAATGAGCAGTTCTTC.

This clonotype has a handful of counts. V and J are TRBV3-1 and TRBJ2-1, with TRBD1 as a possible D gene (6 bases). Deletions cut 0 bases from V and 14 bases from J, with 11 bases between. Germline CDR1 LGHDT, CDR2 YNNKEL (reference sequence). This CDR3 region has 12 residues. Here the CDR3 DNA reads TGTGCCAGCAGCCAAGATCTTAGGGGGAAGTTCTTC. This translates into CASSQDLRGKFF.

This clonotype was seen a handful of times. J is TRBJ2-1 and V is TRBV4-3; 7 bases line up with TRBD2. Germline CDR1 reads LGHNA; CDR2 reads YSLEER. This CDR3 contains 17 residues. V trimming: 2 bases; J trimming: 0 bases; junction bases outside the gene matches: 7. The CDR3 DNA follows: TGCGCCAGCAGCCAATCCCCTCTAGCGGACTCCTACAATGAGCAGTTCTTC. Encoded protein: CASSQSPLADSYNEQFF.

At least ten counts were recorded for this clonotype. J is TRBJ2-3 and V is TRBV12-3 or TRBV12-4, with 7 bases matching TRBD2. Trimming at V came to 4 bases and at J to 2 bases, leaving 6 bases not matched to a gene. CDR3 length: 15 amino acids. DNA for the CDR3: TGTGCCAGCAGTTCACCGGGACTACACACAGATACGCAGTATTTT. Translating gives CASSSPGLHTDTQYF.

This clonotype appeared many times. The rearrangement links TRBV3-1 to TRBJ2-1; D gene ambiguous. With 0 bases removed from V and 0 bases from J, the gap between germline ends came to 6 bases. The CDR3 length is 15 residues. The germline V gene has CDR1 LGHDT and CDR2 YNNKEL (reference sequence). For the CDR3, the DNA is TGTGCCAGCAGCCAAGATGAGGACTCCTACAATGAGCAGTTCTTC. Its protein product is CASSQDEDSYNEQFF.

This sequence joins TRBV4-3 and TRBJ1-1; D gene ambiguous. This CDR3 has 15 residues. Trimming removed 2 bases at V and 1 base at J, with 11 bases between. Germline CDR1 LGHNA, CDR2 YSLEER. The CDR3, as DNA: TGCGCCAGCAGCCAAAGAGCCGGATCGAACACTGAAGCTTTCTTT. This gives the protein CASSQRAGSNTEAFF.

This chain links TRBV29-1 with TRBJ2-1; 9 bases line up with TRBD2. The CDR3 runs 14 residues. V lost 5 bases and J lost 0; bases outside the gene matches: 2. The germline V gene has CDR1 SQVTM and CDR2 ANQGSEA. Here the CDR3 reads CSVKAGGSYNEQFF. CDR3 nucleotides: TGCAGCGTTAAAGCGGGGGGCTCCTACAATGAGCAGTTCTTC.

The V call is TRBV7-9, the J call TRBJ2-1, with 8 bases identical to TRBD1. V was pared by 5 bases and J by 9 bases, with 12 bases of the junction left unmatched. CDR3 length equals 15 residues. From germline, CDR1 is SEHNR and CDR2 FQNEAQ (reference sequence). CDR3 coding DNA: TGTGCCAGCAGCCCTCGGGACAGGCCTCGGGGTGAGCAGTTCTTC. This translates into CASSPRDRPRGEQFF.

CDR3 region: CSARMVSSYEQYF. The CDR3 DNA reads as TGCAGTGCTAGAATGGTCAGCTCCTACGAGCAGTACTTC. V gene TRBV20-1 combines with J gene TRBJ2-7; the D is unclear. Germline CDR1 DFQATT, CDR2 SNEGSKA (reference sequence). The CDR3 consists of 13 residues. Trimming removed 2 bases at V and 0 bases at J, with 8 bases between.

This clonotype was detected a few times. The V gene is TRBV20-1, the J gene TRBJ1-1, with 9 bases identical to TRBD1. Trimming took 6 bases from V and 6 from J; bases not matched to a gene: 17. This CDR3 is 16 amino acids long. Germline V lookup: CDR1 DFQATT, CDR2 SNEGSKA (reference sequence). CDR3 DNA: TGCAGTGCCACACTAACGGGGGGACAGGGCGGCGCTGAAGCTTTCTTT. This translates into CSATLTGGQGGAEAFF.

The V call is TRBV4-2, the J call TRBJ1-2, with 7 bases aligning to TRBD1. Germline CDR1 is LGHNA and CDR2 is YNFKEQ. The junction had 8 bases not matched to a gene; V was cut back by 0 bases and J by 4 bases. This CDR3 is 16 amino acids long. The CDR3 sequence: CASSQDLAGTAYGYTF. The CDR3 DNA reads as TGTGCCAGCAGCCAAGATCTAGCCGGGACAGCCTATGGCTACACCTTC.

The gene calls are TRBV12-3 or TRBV12-4 and TRBJ1-2, with 9 nucleotides matching TRBD1. Trimming cost V 5 bases and J 6 bases; bases outside gene matches: 7. The length of the CDR3 is 14 residues. The CDR3 region is CASSPWTGENGYTF. The CDR3 region has the DNA TGTGCCAGCAGTCCTTGGACAGGGGAAAATGGCTACACCTTC.

CDR3: CATSVLQGTADTQYF. The CDR3 DNA is TGTGCCACCAGTGTTCTACAGGGGACAGCAGATACGCAGTATTTT. The chain joins TRBV24-1 to TRBJ2-3; 7 nucleotides line up with TRBD1. Germline CDR1 and CDR2: KGHDR and SFDVKD. The CDR3 runs 15 residues. The V segment lost 5 bases and the J segment 4 bases; nucleotides outside the gene matches: 8.

The rearrangement uses TRBV30 and TRBJ1-1; TRBD1 aligns across 7 bases. Trimming took 0 bases from V and 11 from J; bases not matched to a gene: 12. The CDR3 has 14 amino acids. Germline V gene data show CDR1 as GTSNPN and CDR2 as SVGIG (reference sequence). CDR3 sequence (DNA): TGTGCCTGGAGTGTAAATAAAGGGGGCGCAGGGGCTTTCTTT. Amino acid sequence: CAWSVNKGGAGAFF.

V usage is TRBV5-1 and J usage is TRBJ1-2; 7 nucleotides match TRBD1. Germline CDR1 is SGHRS and CDR2 is YFSETQ. With V trimmed by 0 bases and J by 4 bases, 3 bases remained unmatched. This CDR3 has 14 amino acids. CDR3 residues: CASSLDAGGYGYTF. DNA for the CDR3: TGCGCCAGCAGCTTGGATGCAGGGGGCTATGGCTACACCTTC.

The rearrangement joins TRBV27 to TRBJ1-2; D perhaps matches TRBD1 (5 bases). The CDR3 covers 18 residues. Germline values: CDR1 MNHEY, CDR2 SMNVEV (reference sequence). Between the trimmed V and J ends, which lost 4 bases and 2 bases, there was a span of 23 bases. The CDR3 region is CASSSSPLRRGLNYGYTF. CDR3 nucleotides: TGTGCCAGCAGTTCTTCCCCGTTGAGAAGGGGCCTAAACTATGGCTACACCTTC.

V gene TRBV6-5 combines with J gene TRBJ2-5, with TRBD1 as a possible D gene (6 bases). Germline CDR1 MNHEY, CDR2 SVGAGI. V was cut by 2 bases and J by 4 bases, with 8 bases left in between. The CDR3 has 13 residues. CDR3 bases: TGTGCCAGCAGTTACGTGACAGGAGAGACCCAGTACTTC. Translated, it gives CASSYVTGETQYF.